This TCR beta chain was captured in a study of blood T cell repertoires in COVID-19. The overall study: Specimens from acute and convalescent COVID-19 originated in the United States, Italy and Spain.

V gave up 4 bases and J gave up 0 bases, with 11 bases separating them. The CDR3 runs 15 residues. Germline values: CDR1 SGHRS, CDR2 YFSETQ. This clone was seen a few times. The data were produced by immunoSEQ multiplex PCR, yet TCRdb's version contains in-frame clones alone and is incomplete. There are about 28,000 clones in the sample; roughly 80% occur only once, and approximately 15% lies in the top ten. Sequenced material: peripheral blood. The rearrangement joins TRBV5-1 to TRBJ1-5; perhaps TRBD1 as D (6 bases). This receptor was identified in a woman in her sixties with acute or convalescent COVID-19. The CDR3 spells CASSPGVISNQPQHF. The CDR3 DNA is TGCGCCAGCAGCCCAGGGGTCATTAGCAATCAGCCCCAGCATTTT.